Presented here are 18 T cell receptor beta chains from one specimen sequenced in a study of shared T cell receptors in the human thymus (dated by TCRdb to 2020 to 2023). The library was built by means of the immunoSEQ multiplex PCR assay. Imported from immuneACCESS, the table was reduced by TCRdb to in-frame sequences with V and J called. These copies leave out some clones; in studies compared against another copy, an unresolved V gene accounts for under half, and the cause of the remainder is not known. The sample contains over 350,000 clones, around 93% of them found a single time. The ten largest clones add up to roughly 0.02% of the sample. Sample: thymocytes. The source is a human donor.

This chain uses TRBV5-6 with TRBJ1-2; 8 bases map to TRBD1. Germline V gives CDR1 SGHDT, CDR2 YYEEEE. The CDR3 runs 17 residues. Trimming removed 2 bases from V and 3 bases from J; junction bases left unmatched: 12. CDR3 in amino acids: CASSFIYLDRVDYGYTF. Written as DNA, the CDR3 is TGTGCCAGCAGCTTCATATACCTGGACAGGGTCGACTATGGCTACACCTTC.

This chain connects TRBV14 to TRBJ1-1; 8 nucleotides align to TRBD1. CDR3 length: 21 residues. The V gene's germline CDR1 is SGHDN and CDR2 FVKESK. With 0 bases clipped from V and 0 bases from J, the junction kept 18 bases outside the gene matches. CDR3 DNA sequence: TGTGCCAGCAGCCAAGATGGTCGGACAGGGCGGGACTGGACAATGAACACTGAAGCTTTCTTT. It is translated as CASSQDGRTGRDWTMNTEAFF.

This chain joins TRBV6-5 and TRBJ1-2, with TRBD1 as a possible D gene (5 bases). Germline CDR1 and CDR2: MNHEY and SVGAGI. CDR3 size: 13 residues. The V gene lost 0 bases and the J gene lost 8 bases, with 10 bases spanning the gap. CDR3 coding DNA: TGTGCCAGCAGTTACTCTGGGACTACAGGCTACACCTTC. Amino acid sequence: CASSYSGTTGYTF.

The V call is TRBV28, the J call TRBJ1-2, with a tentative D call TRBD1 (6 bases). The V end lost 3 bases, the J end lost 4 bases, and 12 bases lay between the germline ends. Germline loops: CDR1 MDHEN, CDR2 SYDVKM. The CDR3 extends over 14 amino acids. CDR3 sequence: CASSLAGGLYGYTF. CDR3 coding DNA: TGTGCCAGCAGTTTGGCCGGGGGCCTCTATGGCTACACCTTC.

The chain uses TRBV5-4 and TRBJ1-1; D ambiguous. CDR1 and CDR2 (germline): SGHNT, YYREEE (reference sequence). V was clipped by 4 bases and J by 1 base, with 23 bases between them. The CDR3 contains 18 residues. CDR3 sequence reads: CASSGTLKWGRENTEAFF. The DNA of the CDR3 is TGTGCCAGCAGCGGAACTCTTAAATGGGGTAGGGAGAACACTGAAGCTTTCTTT.

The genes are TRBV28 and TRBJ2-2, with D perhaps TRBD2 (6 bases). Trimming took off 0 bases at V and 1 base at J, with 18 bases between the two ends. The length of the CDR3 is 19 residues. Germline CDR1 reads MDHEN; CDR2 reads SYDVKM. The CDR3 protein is CASSLWLAPYQLNTGELFF. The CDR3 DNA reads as TGTGCCAGCAGTTTATGGCTAGCGCCCTACCAACTGAACACCGGGGAGCTGTTTTTT.

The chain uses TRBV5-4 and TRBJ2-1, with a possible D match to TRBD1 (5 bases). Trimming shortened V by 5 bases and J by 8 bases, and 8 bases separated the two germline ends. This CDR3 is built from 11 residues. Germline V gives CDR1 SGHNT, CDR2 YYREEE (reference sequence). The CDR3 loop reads CASRQGDEQFF. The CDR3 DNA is TGTGCCAGCAGGCAGGGTGATGAGCAGTTCTTC.

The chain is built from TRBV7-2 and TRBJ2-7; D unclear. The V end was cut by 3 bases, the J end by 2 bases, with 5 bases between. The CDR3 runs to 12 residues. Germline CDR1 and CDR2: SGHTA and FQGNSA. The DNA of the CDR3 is TGTGCCAGCAGCTTGAACCCCTACGAGCAGTACTTC. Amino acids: CASSLNPYEQYF.

The CDR3 coding sequence is TGTGCCAGCAGCTGGGGGGAGAATCAGCCCCAGCATTTT. Translated: CASSWGENQPQHF. The chain employs TRBV5-5 and TRBJ1-5, with a weak D call TRBD1 (5 bases). From germline, CDR1 is SGHKS and CDR2 YYEKEE (reference sequence). This CDR3 has 13 residues. With 3 bases removed from V and 4 bases from J, the gap between germline ends came to 8 bases.

CDR3 sequence reads: CASSPGLAGSQFF. CDR3 DNA sequence: TGTGCCAGCTCACCGGGACTAGCGGGCTCCCAGTTCTTC. V usage is TRBV18 and J usage is TRBJ2-1, with 12 bases lining up with TRBD2. V was clipped by 3 bases and J by 13 bases; unmatched bases: 4. CDR1 is KGHSH and CDR2 is LQKENI in the germline V gene. CDR3 size: 13 residues.

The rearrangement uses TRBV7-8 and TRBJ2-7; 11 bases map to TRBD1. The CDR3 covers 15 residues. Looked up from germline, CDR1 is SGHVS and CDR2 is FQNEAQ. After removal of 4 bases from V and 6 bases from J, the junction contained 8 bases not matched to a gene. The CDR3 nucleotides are TGTGCCAGCAGCTCCGAGGACAGGGGGCCGGGCGAGCAGTACTTC. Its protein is CASSSEDRGPGEQYF.

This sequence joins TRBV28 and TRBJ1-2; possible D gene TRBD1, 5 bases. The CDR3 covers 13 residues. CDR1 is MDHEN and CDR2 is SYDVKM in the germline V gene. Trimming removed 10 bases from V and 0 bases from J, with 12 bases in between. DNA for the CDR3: TGTGCCACTCAGGGATTTGCTAACTATGGCTACACCTTC. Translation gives CATQGFANYGYTF.

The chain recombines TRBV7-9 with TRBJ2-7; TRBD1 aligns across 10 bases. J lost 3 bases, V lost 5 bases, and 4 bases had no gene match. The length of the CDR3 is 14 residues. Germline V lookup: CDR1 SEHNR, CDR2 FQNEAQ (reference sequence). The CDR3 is CASSGDRGGYEQYF. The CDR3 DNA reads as TGTGCCAGCAGCGGGGACAGGGGAGGCTACGAGCAGTACTTC.

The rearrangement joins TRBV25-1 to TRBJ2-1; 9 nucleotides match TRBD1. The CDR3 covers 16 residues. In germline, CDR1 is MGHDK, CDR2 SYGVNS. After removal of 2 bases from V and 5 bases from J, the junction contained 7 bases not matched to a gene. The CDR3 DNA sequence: TGTGCCAGCAGTGAACACGGGACAGGGAGGCACAATGAGCAGTTCTTC. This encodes CASSEHGTGRHNEQFF.

The CDR3 loop is CASSLGASGTYNEQFF. The CDR3 nucleotides are TGTGCCAGCAGCTTGGGGGCTAGCGGTACCTACAATGAGCAGTTCTTC. This chain uses TRBV5-6 with TRBJ2-1, with 7 nucleotides matching TRBD2. The J segment lost 2 bases and the V segment lost 0 bases, leaving 5 bases of the junction unmatched. This CDR3 has 16 amino acids. Germline V gene lookup returns CDR1 SGHDT and CDR2 YYEEEE.

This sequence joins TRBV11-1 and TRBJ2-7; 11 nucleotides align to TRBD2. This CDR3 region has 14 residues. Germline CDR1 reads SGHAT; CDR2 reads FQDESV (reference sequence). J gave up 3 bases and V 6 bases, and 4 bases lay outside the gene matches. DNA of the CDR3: TGTGCCAGCAGGGAGACTAGCGGGAACTACGAGCAGTACTTC. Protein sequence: CASRETSGNYEQYF.

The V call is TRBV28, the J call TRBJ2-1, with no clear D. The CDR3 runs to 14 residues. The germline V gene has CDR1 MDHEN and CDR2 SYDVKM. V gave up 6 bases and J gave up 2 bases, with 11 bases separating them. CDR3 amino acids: CASSLGLPYNEQFF. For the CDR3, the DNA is TGTGCCAGCAGCCTGGGTCTTCCCTACAATGAGCAGTTCTTC.

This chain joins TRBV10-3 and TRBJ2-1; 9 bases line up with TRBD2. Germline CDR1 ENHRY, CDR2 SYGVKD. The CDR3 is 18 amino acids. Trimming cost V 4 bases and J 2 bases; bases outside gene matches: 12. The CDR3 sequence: CAISVVALAGKTYNEQFF. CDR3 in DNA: TGTGCCATCAGTGTGGTTGCGCTAGCGGGAAAAACCTACAATGAGCAGTTCTTC.